The clone carrying this T cell receptor beta chain was recorded at least ten times. Its antigen is not identified. By 5'RACE template switching, TCR cDNA was produced, with a universal primer site and UMIs added in the process. TCRdb fed the 5' RACE reads into MiXCR, producing one record per CDR3 protein. The table has under 300,000 distinct CDR3 sequences, less than 9% seen once. This entry belongs to a study of T cells after yellow fever vaccination. Study-wide findings and caveats: Contaminants from the bulk population, in the form of abundant clonotypes, could be found in FACS-sorted repertoires. Peak timing came faster in the weaker secondary response, day 5 versus 15. At 96% for CD4 and approximately 88% for CD8, most primary-vaccination clones showed up again after the booster.

V was clipped by 6 bases and J by 1 base, with 12 bases between them. There are 13 residues in the CDR3. Germline V gene data show CDR1 as SQVTM and CDR2 as ANQGSEA. The TCR originated in a man younger than 40 who received the YFV17D yellow fever vaccine. The specimen comprised CD4+ T cells sorted from PBMCs, sampled 15 days after the yellow fever booster vaccination. The chain is built from TRBV29-1 and TRBJ1-1; D remains unclear. CDR3 amino acids: CSVLSSGNTEAFF. CDR3 DNA sequence: TGCAGCGTCCTCTCCTCGGGGAACACTGAAGCTTTCTTT.